This T cell receptor (beta chain) is drawn from a study of graft-versus-host responses after intestinal transplantation. The method was immunoSEQ multiplex PCR; TCRdb's version includes in-frame clones alone and lacks a portion of them. The sample has 6,500 to 10,000 clones; about 31% are singletons. After mixed lymphocyte reaction, dividing CD4+ and CD8+ responder T cells were sorted. Looked up from germline, CDR1 is KGHSH and CDR2 is LQKENI. This CDR3 has 16 residues. V shed 5 bases, J shed 5 bases, and the junction held 11 bases outside the gene matches. Within the sample, this clone is medium-sized. Study-level findings and limits: Researchers found GvH clones in recipient marrow, and some showed up first in ileum or blood.

The receptor was isolated from a human patient who received an intestinal transplant. This chain connects TRBV18 to TRBJ1-1, with 10 bases matching TRBD1. The specimen was alloreactive CD4+ T cells from a mixed lymphocyte reaction culture, collected before intestinal transplant. Regarding subset: CFSE-low proliferating T cells sorted from roughly 6-day pre-transplant mixed lymphocyte reaction (GvH or HvG direction). As DNA, the CDR3 is TGTGCCAGCTCATCAAGACAGGGGGCTACGGGGACTGAAGCTTTCTTT. As protein: CASSSRQGATGTEAFF. Complete variable domain (other parts from reference TRBV18 and TRBJ1-1): NAGVMQNPRHLVRRRGQEARLRCSPMKGHSHVYWYRQLPEEGLKFMVYLQKENIIDESGMPKERFSAEFPKEGPSILRIQQVVRGDSAAYFCASSSRQGATGTEAFFGQGTRLTVV.